Below, 29 T cell receptor beta chains from the same sample are listed, as sequenced in a study of blood T cell repertoires in COVID-19. The data were produced by immunoSEQ multiplex PCR, yet TCRdb's version contains in-frame clones alone and is incomplete. The sample holds about 200,000 clones, roughly 90% seen once. The sample consisted of peripheral blood. All receptors derive from a woman aged 70-85 years with acute or convalescent COVID-19.

This clone showed up just a few times. V and J are TRBV6-1 and TRBJ2-3; 12 positions match TRBD2. The CDR3 consists of 17 residues. V lost 1 base and J lost 0; bases outside the gene matches: 2. Germline CDR1 and CDR2: MNHNS and SASEGT. The DNA of the CDR3 is TGTGCCAGCAGTGAAGTCACTAGCGGGAGGAGCACAGATACGCAGTATTTT. It encodes CASSEVTSGRSTDTQYF.

The genes are TRBV20-1 and TRBJ2-7; a weak D match, TRBD2 (6 bases). Germline V CDR1 and CDR2: DFQATT, SNEGSKA (reference sequence). The CDR3 loop spans 14 amino acids. Trimming cost V 3 bases and J 6 bases, with 18 bases left between them. CDR3 sequence reads: CSASQAEGTGEQYF. The CDR3 nucleotides are TGCAGTGCTAGTCAGGCGGAGGGTACAGGCGAGCAGTACTTC.

The chain uses TRBV5-4 and TRBJ2-1; D is possibly TRBD2 (6 bases). Trimming removed 1 base at V and 7 bases at J, with 12 bases between. Germline CDR1 SGHNT, CDR2 YYREEE (reference sequence). This CDR3 has 14 residues. CDR3 in DNA: TGTGCCAGCAGCTTGCCGGGGGTCATGAATGAGCAGTTCTTC. Amino acid sequence: CASSLPGVMNEQFF.

Points on this clone: Other DNA sequences of this sample code for an identical CDR3. The chain joins TRBV2 to TRBJ1-2; TRBD1 agrees at 7 bases. With 6 bases clipped from V and 3 bases from J, the junction kept 10 bases outside the gene matches. There are 15 residues in the CDR3. The germline CDR1 and CDR2 sequences are SNHLY and FYNNEI. CDR3: CASSLSGGTDYGYTF. The DNA for the CDR3 is TGTGCCAGCAGCCTTTCCGGCGGGACAGACTATGGCTACACCTTC.

The chain links TRBV19 to TRBJ2-1, with TRBD2 identical over 7 bases. V lost 8 bases, J lost 9 bases, and 13 bases stayed unmatched. This CDR3 region has 14 residues. Germline CDR1 reads LNHDA; CDR2 reads SQIVND (reference sequence). In nucleotides, the CDR3 is TGTGCCAGTGTCCCCCGGCGGGAGTCAGGTGAGCAGTTCTTC. It is translated as CASVPRRESGEQFF.

J is TRBJ2-2 and V is TRBV18, with D possibly TRBD2 on 6 matching bases. Germline values: CDR1 KGHSH, CDR2 LQKENI. The CDR3 has 14 amino acids. V dropped 5 bases and J dropped 2 bases, with 9 bases sitting between them. The CDR3 reads CASSSGLNTGELFF. The CDR3, as DNA: TGTGCCAGCTCATCGGGACTTAACACCGGGGAGCTGTTTTTT.

This chain links TRBV4-3 with TRBJ1-3, with a tentative D call TRBD1 (5 bases). This CDR3 is built from 16 residues. V lost 1 base and J 1 base, leaving 11 bases between the germline ends. Germline CDR1 LGHNA, CDR2 YSLEER. The CDR3: CASSQGTMSSGNTIYF. In nucleotides, the CDR3 is TGCGCCAGCAGCCAAGGGACAATGAGTTCTGGAAACACCATATATTTT.

The chain links TRBV3-1 (or the pseudogene TRBV3-2) to TRBJ2-7; TRBD2 aligns across 13 bases. CDR1 is LGHDT and CDR2 is YNNKEL in the germline V gene (reference sequence). The ends lost 4 bases at V and 6 bases at J; junction bases unmatched: 6. The CDR3 is made up of 15 amino acids. The CDR3 coding sequence is TGTGCCAGCAGCCGCGGGACTAGCGGGGTAATCGAGCAGTACTTC. The encoded protein is CASSRGTSGVIEQYF.

V usage is TRBV5-1 and J usage is TRBJ2-2, with D perhaps TRBD1 (6 bases). V was pared by 2 bases and J by 6 bases, with 11 bases between. Per the germline V gene, CDR1 is SGHRS and CDR2 is YFSETQ. CDR3 length: 14 amino acids. CDR3 amino acids: CASSLQQGPGELFF. In DNA, the CDR3 is TGCGCCAGCAGCTTACAGCAGGGGCCCGGGGAGCTGTTTTTT.

The V gene is TRBV27, the J gene TRBJ2-5, with D tentatively TRBD2 (6 bases). CDR3 size: 13 residues. Per the germline V gene, CDR1 is MNHEY and CDR2 is SMNVEV (reference sequence). V was trimmed by 6 bases and J by 5 bases, leaving 13 bases between them. CDR3 in DNA: TGTGCCAGCAGGAAGGCGGGGATGGAGACCCAGTACTTC. Residues: CASRKAGMETQYF.

The J gene is TRBJ1-5, the V gene TRBV6-5, with D perhaps TRBD1 (5 bases). Germline CDR1 is MNHEY and CDR2 is SVGAGI. The V gene lost 7 bases and the J gene lost 2 bases, with 15 bases spanning the gap. The CDR3 is made up of 15 amino acids. CDR3: CASMQGPGGNQPQHF. In nucleotides, the CDR3 is TGTGCCAGCATGCAGGGCCCTGGGGGCAATCAGCCCCAGCATTTT.

The J gene is TRBJ1-6, the V gene TRBV12-3 or TRBV12-4; D unclear. The CDR3 extends over 13 amino acids. V lost 3 bases, J lost 10 bases, and 10 bases lay in between. This CDR3 is CASSFRGGSPLHF. For the CDR3, the DNA is TGTGCCAGCAGTTTCCGGGGAGGCTCACCCCTCCACTTT.

The rearrangement uses TRBV5-1 and TRBJ1-1; D gene ambiguous. V gave up 4 bases and J gave up 0 bases, with 19 bases separating them. CDR1 and CDR2 from the germline V gene are SGHRS and YFSETQ. The CDR3 has 17 residues. In DNA form, the CDR3 reads TGCGCCAGCAGCCTGGGCGGCAGCTCCCTGATGAACACTGAAGCTTTCTTT. It encodes CASSLGGSSLMNTEAFF.

This rearrangement joins TRBV18 to TRBJ2-2; D may be TRBD1 (6 bases). The length of the CDR3 is 14 residues. V was shortened by 3 bases and J by 3 bases, with 8 bases between the two germline ends. Germline V CDR1 and CDR2: KGHSH, LQKENI. The CDR3 loop reads CASSPGADTGELFF. As DNA, the CDR3 is TGTGCCAGCTCACCGGGGGCGGACACCGGGGAGCTGTTTTTT.

The V call is TRBV28, the J call TRBJ2-3; D might be TRBD1 (7 bases). Trimming pared 4 bases from V and 6 bases from J, leaving 17 bases between. CDR1 and CDR2 from the germline V gene are MDHEN and SYDVKM. This CDR3 spans 15 amino acids. CDR3 protein: CASSSPGGRVDTQYF. As DNA, the CDR3 is TGTGCCAGCAGTTCCCCAGGGGGGAGAGTGGATACGCAGTATTTT. The full variable domain, with the rest looked up from reference TRBV28 and TRBJ2-3, is DVKVTQSSRYLVKRTGEKVFLECVQDMDHENMFWYRQDPGLGLRLIYFSYDVKMKEKGDIPEGYSVSREKKERFSLILESASTNQTSMYLCASSSPGGRVDTQYFGPGTRLTVL.

The chain joins TRBV5-1 to TRBJ1-4, with D tentatively TRBD1 (5 bases). From germline, CDR1 is SGHRS and CDR2 YFSETQ. Between the trimmed V and J ends, which lost 1 base and 8 bases, there was a span of 15 bases. The CDR3 length is 15 residues. The CDR3 region has the DNA TGCGCCAGCAGCTTGTCCGACAGAGGAAACGAAAAACTGTTTTTT. Translated, it gives CASSLSDRGNEKLFF.

In DNA, the CDR3 is TGTGCCAGCAGGCGGACTAGCGGGAGGTCCTACGAGCAGTACTTC. Translated: CASRRTSGRSYEQYF. The chain carries TRBV27 and TRBJ2-7; 14 nucleotides align to TRBD2. The V gene end was trimmed by 6 bases and the J gene end by 1 base; junction bases not matched to a gene: 2. The CDR3 is 15 amino acids. Germline loops: CDR1 MNHEY, CDR2 SMNVEV (reference sequence).

This chain joins TRBV7-8 and TRBJ2-7, with 7 bases that match TRBD2. Per germline, CDR1 SGHVS and CDR2 FQNEAQ. The V segment lost 5 bases and the J segment 9 bases; nucleotides outside the gene matches: 10. This CDR3 contains 13 residues. Here the CDR3 DNA reads TGTGCCAGCAGCCCCCGGACTAGTGGAGGGCAGTACTTC. It translates to CASSPRTSGGQYF. The full variable domain, with the rest looked up from reference TRBV7-8 and TRBJ2-7, is GAGVSQSPRYKVAKRGQDVALRCDPISGHVSLFWYQQALGQGPEFLTYFQNEAQLDKSGLPSDRFFAERPEGSVSTLKIQRTQQEDSAVYLCASSPRTSGGQYFGPGTRLTVT.

With regard to this clone: The junction differs from germline at one of its ends, possibly a read error. The chain recombines TRBV11-2 with TRBJ2-7; the match to TRBD2 covers 9 bases. This CDR3 has 13 residues. Germline CDR1 SGHAT, CDR2 FQNNGV. The CDR3 protein is CASRLAGAYEQYF. DNA for the CDR3: TGTGCCAGCAGGTTAGCGGGAGCCTACGAGCAGTACTTC.

The chain couples TRBV3-1 (or the pseudogene TRBV3-2) to TRBJ1-1, with 8 positions matching TRBD1. This CDR3 has 12 residues. The germline V gene encodes CDR1 LGHDT and CDR2 YNNKEL (reference sequence). V dropped 4 bases and J dropped 6; count of bases not matched to a gene: 1. For the CDR3, the DNA is TGTGCCAGCAGCCTACAGGGGGCTGAAGCTTTCTTT. It encodes CASSLQGAEAFF.

V and J are TRBV7-9 and TRBJ2-7; 12 positions agree with TRBD1. Germline trimming cut 5 bases from V and 5 bases from J; bases unmatched to any gene: 7. The CDR3 is 15 amino acids. Per germline, CDR1 SEHNR and CDR2 FQNEAQ (reference sequence). The CDR3 reads CASSTRDRGRDEQYF. In nucleotides, the CDR3 is TGTGCCAGCAGCACCCGGGACAGGGGGCGCGACGAGCAGTACTTC.

This clone was counted once. The chain employs TRBV19 and TRBJ2-6; 7 bases fit TRBD1. Germline V gives CDR1 LNHDA, CDR2 SQIVND (reference sequence). The CDR3 sequence is 15 residues long. The V and J ends lost 5 bases and 2 bases, in that order; junction bases with no gene match: 3. The CDR3 spells CASSADRAGANVLTF. The CDR3 DNA sequence: TGTGCCAGTAGTGCTGACAGGGCTGGGGCCAACGTCCTGACTTTC.

The chain has TRBV19 and TRBJ2-5; the match to TRBD2 covers 12 bases. With V trimmed by 9 bases and J by 2 bases, 16 bases remained unmatched. Germline V gene data show CDR1 as LNHDA and CDR2 as SQIVND (reference sequence). The CDR3 contains 18 residues. Written as DNA, the CDR3 is TGTGCCAGCAAGGGGAGACAGGCGCTAGCGGGGGGGCAAGAGACCCAGTACTTC. As protein: CASKGRQALAGGQETQYF.

This chain joins TRBV3-1 (or the pseudogene TRBV3-2) and TRBJ2-1; 9 bases are a match to TRBD2. Germline V CDR1 and CDR2: LGHDT, YNNKEL (reference sequence). The CDR3 has 15 residues. J gave up 9 bases and V 6 bases, and 12 bases lay outside the gene matches. The CDR3 region has the DNA TGTGCCAGCAGGCCTCGCGCTAGCGGGAACAGTGAGCAGTTCTTC. Its protein product is CASRPRASGNSEQFF.

The chain combines TRBV3-1 (or the pseudogene TRBV3-2) with TRBJ2-1; D is possibly TRBD2 (5 bases). V was shortened by 4 bases and J by 7 bases, with 14 bases between the two germline ends. Germline-derived CDR1 and CDR2 are LGHDT and YNNKEL (reference sequence). CDR3 length: 14 amino acids. CDR3 loop: CASSRDYPGNEQFF. The DNA for the CDR3 is TGTGCCAGCAGCCGTGACTACCCGGGGAATGAGCAGTTCTTC.

The chain carries TRBV7-2 and TRBJ2-3, with TRBD2 matching 8 bases. CDR1 is SGHTA, CDR2 FQGNSA, per germline. After removal of 8 bases from V and 9 bases from J, the junction contained 7 bases not matched to a gene. This CDR3 has 12 amino acids. CDR3 sequence: CASGRREGTQYF. DNA of the CDR3: TGTGCCAGCGGGCGACGGGAGGGGACGCAGTATTTT.

CDR3 nucleotides: TGCGCCAGCAGCTTAGGACAGGGACGAGACACTGAAGCTTTCTTT. This translates into CASSLGQGRDTEAFF. The chain couples TRBV5-1 to TRBJ1-1, with TRBD1 matching 8 bases. V was pared by 2 bases and J by 3 bases, with 6 bases of the junction left unmatched. The CDR3 runs to 15 residues. In germline, CDR1 is SGHRS, CDR2 YFSETQ.

The chain employs TRBV7-9 and TRBJ2-3; 10 bases are shared with TRBD2. V dropped 1 base and J dropped 2; count of bases not matched to a gene: 6. The CDR3 is made up of 17 amino acids. Germline V gene lookup returns CDR1 SEHNR and CDR2 FQNEAQ (reference sequence). The DNA of the CDR3 is TGTGCCAGCAGCTTAGGATGGAGCGGGAGGGCCACAGATACGCAGTATTTT. It yields the protein CASSLGWSGRATDTQYF.

This clone was counted a single time. The V and J genes are TRBV9 and TRBJ1-6; 8 positions agree with TRBD1. This CDR3 comprises 15 residues. CDR1 is SGDLS and CDR2 is YYNGEE in the germline V gene. The J segment lost 11 bases and the V segment lost 0 bases, leaving 7 bases of the junction unmatched. The CDR3 spells CASSVDGQGGPPLHF. Here the CDR3 DNA reads TGTGCCAGCAGCGTAGATGGACAGGGTGGCCCACCCCTCCACTTT.